This TCR beta chain is from a study of HIV-infected patients and healthy controls. The germline CDR1 and CDR2 sequences are PRHDT and FYEKMQ (reference sequence). CDR3 length equals 15 residues. Germline trimming cut 5 bases from V and 8 bases from J; bases unmatched to any gene: 11. A remark on this clonotype: The antigen is unknown.

No cell fractionation was done, so the repertoire covers all unsorted peripheral blood T cells. Alpha and beta constant-region primers primed reverse transcription of about 500 ng RNA. Alpha and beta chain libraries were made separately by chain-specific third strand synthesis with multiplexing indices. One entry per CDR3 protein results from TCRdb running MiXCR on the 5' RACE reads. The table has about 7,600 distinct CDR3 sequences, more than 8% seen once. General study points: HIV-infected repertoires had significantly higher mean Gini indices than controls, possibly reflecting oligoclonality.

V is TRBV13 and J is TRBJ1-4; 7 bases agree with TRBD1. Sequenced here: blood, sampled before antiretroviral therapy. The receptor's source is an adult with HIV infection. CDR3 protein: CASSPSGQGGEKLFF. The CDR3 nucleotides read TGTGCCAGCAGCCCCAGCGGGCAGGGGGGCGAAAAACTGTTTTTT.